This TCR beta chain was recovered during a study of T cell changes during pregnancy in multiple sclerosis. Some clones are missing from TCRdb's copy, which holds only in-frame ones; the method was immunoSEQ multiplex PCR. The sample records tens of thousands of clones, approximately 92% being singletons. Germline V gives CDR1 MNHEY, CDR2 SMNVEV (reference sequence). The CDR3 consists of 15 residues. V lost 1 base to trimming and J lost 1 base, with 7 bases between them. The chain links TRBV27 to TRBJ2-2; no clear D gene. The sequenced sample was peripheral blood, obtained in the first trimester of pregnancy. The receptor was derived from a female donor with multiple sclerosis, enrolled in a pregnancy study. Here the CDR3 DNA reads TGTGCCAGCAGTTTATTCCCCCTGAACACCGGGGAGCTGTTTTTT. Translated: CASSLFPLNTGELFF.